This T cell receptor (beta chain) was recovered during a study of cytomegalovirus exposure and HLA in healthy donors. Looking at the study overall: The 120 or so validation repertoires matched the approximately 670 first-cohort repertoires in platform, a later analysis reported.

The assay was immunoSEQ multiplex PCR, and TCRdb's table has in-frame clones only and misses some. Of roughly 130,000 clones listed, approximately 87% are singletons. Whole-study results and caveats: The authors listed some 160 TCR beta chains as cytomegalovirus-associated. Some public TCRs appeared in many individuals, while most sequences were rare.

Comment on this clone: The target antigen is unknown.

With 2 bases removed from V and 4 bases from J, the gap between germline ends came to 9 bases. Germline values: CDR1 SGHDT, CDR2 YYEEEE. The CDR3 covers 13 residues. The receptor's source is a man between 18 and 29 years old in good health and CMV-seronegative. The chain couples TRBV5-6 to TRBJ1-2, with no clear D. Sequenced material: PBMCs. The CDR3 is CASSLGTAYGYTF. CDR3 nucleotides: TGTGCCAGCAGCTTAGGAACAGCCTATGGCTACACCTTC.